The 24 T cell receptor beta chains below all came from one sample that was sequenced in a study of T cell responses to AZD1222 COVID-19 vaccine (dated by TCRdb to the early 2020s). In the paper's terms, the time point label means: about 28 days (+/-7) after the second vaccine dose. Library creation used the immunoSEQ multiplex PCR assay. Not all clones reach the TCRdb copy of this immuneACCESS table, which keeps in-frame sequences only. Checked studies attribute under half of the gap to unresolved V genes and leave the rest unexplained. The sample includes 90,000 to 120,000 clones, with about 90% observed a single time. The ten largest make up around 4.5% of the sample. The material sequenced was peripheral blood, taken 28 days after the second AZD1222 dose. These receptors all come from an adult who received the AZD1222 COVID-19 vaccine.

In regard to this clone: Other DNA sequences in the same sample also yield this CDR3. Here the CDR3 reads CASSDSAGSTDTQYF. The CDR3 nucleotides are TGTGCCAGCAGTGACTCGGCGGGGTCCACAGATACGCAGTATTTT. The chain employs TRBV6-4 and TRBJ2-3, with D perhaps TRBD2 (6 bases). V shed 0 bases and J shed 2 bases, with 9 bases lying between them. Looked up from germline, CDR1 is MRHNA and CDR2 is SNTAGT. The CDR3 is made up of 15 amino acids.

The chain carries TRBV4-1 and TRBJ2-1; D remains unclear. Germline CDR1 reads MGHRA; CDR2 reads YSYEKL. This CDR3 spans 14 amino acids. Trimming removed 3 bases from V and 1 base from J, with 7 bases in between. The CDR3 loop is CASSQTGSYNEQFF. The CDR3 coding sequence is TGCGCCAGCAGCCAGACGGGTTCCTACAATGAGCAGTTCTTC.

Concerning this clone: Other DNA sequences from this sample encode an identical CDR3 as well. The gene calls are TRBV7-3 and TRBJ2-2; D not resolved. The germline gives CDR1 SGHTA, CDR2 FQGTGA. The CDR3 has 11 residues. Between the trimmed V and J ends, which lost 0 bases and 7 bases, there was a span of 0 bases. The CDR3 nucleotides are TGTGCCAGCAGCTTAACCGGGGAGCTGTTTTTT. This sequence encodes CASSLTGELFF.

The V call is TRBV28, the J call TRBJ1-2, with TRBD1 matching over 7 bases. V lost 5 bases to trimming and J lost 4 bases; unmatched junction nucleotides: 4. This CDR3 spans 13 amino acids. Germline CDR1 reads MDHEN; CDR2 reads SYDVKM. The CDR3 sequence is CASSNRQGYGYTF. CDR3 nucleotide sequence: TGTGCCAGCAGTAATCGACAGGGCTATGGCTACACCTTC.

The V and J genes are TRBV18 and TRBJ2-2; D unclear. The germline V and J ends were trimmed by 1 base and 0 bases, with 9 bases remaining between them. This CDR3 is built from 16 residues. CDR1 and CDR2 (germline): KGHSH, LQKENI. CDR3 residues: CASSPQEGANTGELFF. The CDR3, as DNA: TGTGCCAGCTCACCACAGGAAGGAGCGAACACCGGGGAGCTGTTTTTT.

The rearrangement uses TRBV2 and TRBJ2-3; 9 positions agree with TRBD2. In germline, CDR1 is SNHLY, CDR2 FYNNEI. V lost 1 base to trimming and J lost 7 bases; unmatched junction nucleotides: 15. The CDR3 has 18 residues. CDR3 sequence reads: CASSEESGMASGAHTQYF. CDR3 DNA sequence: TGTGCCAGCAGTGAAGAGAGCGGGATGGCTAGCGGGGCCCATACGCAGTATTTT.

The chain combines TRBV9 with TRBJ1-2; tentative D call: TRBD1 (6 bases). CDR1 and CDR2 from the germline V gene are SGDLS and YYNGEE. This CDR3 spans 16 amino acids. Trimming left V 0 bases short and J 6 bases short, with 18 bases between. The CDR3 DNA sequence: TGTGCCAGCAGCGTAGGAGTAGGGGGATTTCGGAATGGCTACACCTTC. It specifies CASSVGVGGFRNGYTF.

The chain couples TRBV18 to TRBJ2-7, with 9 bases fitting TRBD1. In germline, CDR1 is KGHSH, CDR2 LQKENI. CDR3 size: 11 residues. The V and J ends lost 5 bases and 12 bases, in that order; junction bases with no gene match: 5. The CDR3 loop reads CASSTGQGSYF. The CDR3 nucleotides read TGTGCCAGCTCAACAGGACAGGGGTCGTACTTC.

The chain links TRBV7-8 to TRBJ1-2, with TRBD1 identical over 9 bases. With 5 bases clipped from V and 3 bases from J, the junction kept 4 bases outside the gene matches. The CDR3 runs 14 residues. Germline V lookup: CDR1 SGHVS, CDR2 FQNEAQ. The CDR3 region has the DNA TGTGCCAGCAGCAGGGACAGGGCAGACTATGGCTACACCTTC. It translates to CASSRDRADYGYTF.

This rearrangement joins TRBV9 to TRBJ2-3; 8 nucleotides match TRBD2. Per the germline V gene, CDR1 is SGDLS and CDR2 is YYNGEE. The CDR3 consists of 16 residues. V lost 0 bases, J lost 3 bases, and 6 bases stayed unmatched. The CDR3 nucleotides read TGTGCCAGCAGCGTAGTACCAGCGGGAGAAACAGATACGCAGTATTTT. Protein sequence: CASSVVPAGETDTQYF.

This sequence joins TRBV18 and TRBJ2-3; D may match TRBD1 or TRBD2 (5 bases each). Germline-derived CDR1 and CDR2 are KGHSH and LQKENI. There are 16 residues in the CDR3. V lost 4 bases, J lost 0 bases, and 14 bases lay in between. The CDR3 region has the DNA TGTGCCAGCTCACAACTACCGGGACGTAGCACAGATACGCAGTATTTT. Protein: CASSQLPGRSTDTQYF.

This clone was counted a few times. J is TRBJ2-1 and V is TRBV7-8; the match to TRBD2 covers 7 bases. Germline V lookup: CDR1 SGHVS, CDR2 FQNEAQ. The V gene end was trimmed by 2 bases and the J gene end by 8 bases; junction bases not matched to a gene: 15. The CDR3 is 17 residues long. CDR3 amino acids: CASSLREPGLSRHEQFF. DNA of the CDR3: TGTGCCAGCAGCTTAAGGGAGCCGGGACTAAGTCGGCATGAGCAGTTCTTC.

The chain employs TRBV7-2 and TRBJ1-6, with D maybe TRBD1 (6 bases). Germline V lookup: CDR1 SGHTA, CDR2 FQGNSA. This CDR3 is built from 15 residues. The V gene lost 4 bases and the J gene lost 7 bases, with 14 bases spanning the gap. DNA for the CDR3: TGTGCCAGCAGCTGGACGGGACAACAAAATTCACCCCTCCACTTT. Protein sequence: CASSWTGQQNSPLHF.

This sequence joins TRBV18 and TRBJ2-7; 8 nucleotides match TRBD1. This CDR3 has 17 residues. Trimming cost V 6 bases and J 3 bases; bases outside gene matches: 16. Germline V gene data show CDR1 as KGHSH and CDR2 as LQKENI. The DNA of the CDR3 is TGTGCCAGCTCGACTCGACCCGGGACAGGAGTCCTCTACGAGCAGTACTTC. Translation gives CASSTRPGTGVLYEQYF.

This sequence joins TRBV6-1 and TRBJ1-5, with 8 positions matching TRBD1. J was trimmed by 4 bases and V by 5 bases; bases with no gene match: 7. From germline, CDR1 is MNHNS and CDR2 SASEGT. The CDR3 covers 15 residues. CDR3 bases: TGTGCCAGCAGTTCGCGGACAGGGTTTAATCAGCCCCAGCATTTT. Amino acids: CASSSRTGFNQPQHF.

This rearrangement joins TRBV5-1 to TRBJ1-5, with D perhaps TRBD1 (5 bases). Deletions cut 0 bases from V and 11 bases from J, with 12 bases between. The germline V gene encodes CDR1 SGHRS and CDR2 YFSETQ. The CDR3 runs to 13 residues. The CDR3 here is CASSLAGGWAQHF. The CDR3 DNA reads as TGCGCCAGCAGCTTGGCCGGGGGTTGGGCCCAGCATTTT.

V is TRBV10-1 and J is TRBJ2-7, with a possible D match to TRBD1 (6 bases). CDR3 size: 14 residues. Trimming stripped 4 bases from V and 1 base from J, with 11 bases between. CDR1 is WNHNN, CDR2 SYGVQD, per germline (reference sequence). The CDR3 DNA reads TGCGCCAGCAGTGCCAGGGGTCCTTCCTACGAGCAGTACTTC. Amino acid sequence: CASSARGPSYEQYF.

This chain links TRBV10-3 with TRBJ2-2; TRBD2 is a possible D gene (5 bases). V was pared by 7 bases and J by 0 bases, with 15 bases between. Germline CDR1 ENHRY, CDR2 SYGVKD. CDR3 length equals 16 residues. The CDR3 protein is CAITSTRSTNTGELFF. The CDR3 bases are TGTGCCATCACTTCTACTAGATCAACGAACACCGGGGAGCTGTTTTTT.

The chain carries TRBV14 and TRBJ2-7; TRBD1 might be the D (5 bases). Germline CDR1 SGHDN, CDR2 FVKESK. Between the trimmed V and J ends, which lost 4 bases and 1 base, there was a span of 11 bases. The CDR3 is 14 residues long. The CDR3 DNA reads TGTGCCAGCAGCCCCACGACAGATTCCTACGAGCAGTACTTC. Protein product: CASSPTTDSYEQYF.

This clone was seen a single time. The chain employs TRBV2 and TRBJ2-1; D may match TRBD1 or TRBD2 (5 bases each). This CDR3 has 17 residues. CDR1 SNHLY and CDR2 FYNNEI come from the germline V gene. Deletions cut 0 bases from V and 2 bases from J, with 14 bases between. CDR3 coding DNA: TGTGCCAGCAGTGAAGCGCGGCTTGGGGGAACCTACAATGAGCAGTTCTTC. Translation gives CASSEARLGGTYNEQFF.

The V call is TRBV11-3, the J call TRBJ2-3; D perhaps matches TRBD2 (6 bases). V was shortened by 3 bases and J by 0 bases, with 16 bases between the two germline ends. This CDR3 comprises 17 residues. Germline V gives CDR1 SGHNT, CDR2 YENEEA. This chain's CDR3 is CASSLGGYAASTDTQYF. DNA for the CDR3: TGTGCCAGCAGCTTGGGAGGTTACGCCGCTAGCACAGATACGCAGTATTTT.

In this sample, this clone turned up once. The rearrangement joins TRBV5-6 to TRBJ2-7; D unresolved. V lost 4 bases and J 2 bases, leaving 10 bases between the germline ends. This CDR3 spans 13 amino acids. CDR1 and CDR2 from the germline V gene are SGHDT and YYEEEE. The DNA of the CDR3 is TGTGCCAGCAGCGTGACGCTGCCCTACGAGCAGTACTTC. The encoded protein is CASSVTLPYEQYF.

The gene calls are TRBV4-3 and TRBJ1-3; D ambiguous. The germline V gene encodes CDR1 LGHNA and CDR2 YSLEER. Trimming cost V 0 bases and J 6 bases, with 12 bases left between them. This CDR3 is built from 15 residues. CDR3 coding DNA: TGCGCCAGCAGCCAAGATCAAGGTTTGTCAAACACCATATATTTT. It yields the protein CASSQDQGLSNTIYF.

To note about this clone: The sample holds other DNA sequences that translate to the same CDR3. This rearrangement joins TRBV12-3 or TRBV12-4 to TRBJ2-7; D gene uncertain. This CDR3 has 12 residues. V lost 6 bases and J 0 bases, leaving 6 bases between the germline ends. CDR3 coding DNA: TGTGCCAGCAGCCCCAGCTCCTACGAGCAGTACTTC. Protein: CASSPSSYEQYF.